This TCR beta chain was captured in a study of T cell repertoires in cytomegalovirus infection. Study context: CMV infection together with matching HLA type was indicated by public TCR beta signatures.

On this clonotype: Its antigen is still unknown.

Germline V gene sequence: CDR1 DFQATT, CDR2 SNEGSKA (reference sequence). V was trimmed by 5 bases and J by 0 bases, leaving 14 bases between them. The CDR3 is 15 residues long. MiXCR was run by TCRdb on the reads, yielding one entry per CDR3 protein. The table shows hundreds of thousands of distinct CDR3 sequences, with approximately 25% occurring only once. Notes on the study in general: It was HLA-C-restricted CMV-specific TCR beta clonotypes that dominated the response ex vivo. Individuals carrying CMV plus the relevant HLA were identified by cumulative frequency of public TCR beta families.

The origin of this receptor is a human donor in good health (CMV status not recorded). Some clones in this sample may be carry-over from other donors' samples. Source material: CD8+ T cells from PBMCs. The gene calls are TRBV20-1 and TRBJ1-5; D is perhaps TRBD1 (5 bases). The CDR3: CSAGDWEYSNQPQHF. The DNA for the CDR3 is TGCAGTGCTGGGGACTGGGAGTATAGCAATCAGCCCCAGCATTTT.